The clone carrying this T cell receptor (beta chain) was detected many times. Its antigen is not identified. This specimen belongs to a study of blood T cells in healthy people across ages. PBMCs, at least 6 million per sample, were isolated. The CDR3 consists of 16 residues. Germline V gives CDR1 MNHEY, CDR2 SVGAGI. The junction had 2 bases not matched to a gene; V was cut back by 0 bases and J by 2 bases. Primers used in a second PCR of roughly 6 to 11 cycles were a sample-barcoded 5' primer and a J-beta primer mix. Any given sample supplied a minimum of 2.5 million CDR3-containing paired-end reads. TCRdb re-analysed the 5' RACE reads in MiXCR, keeping a single row per CDR3 protein. The sample has 850,000 to 950,000 distinct CDR3 sequences; less than 35% are singletons. Findings and limits, study-wide: Estimates drawn from one million T cells were deemed to understate diversity. Naive T cell percentage and TCR beta diversity correlated strongly.

The chain has TRBV6-5 and TRBJ2-1; 9 nucleotides align to TRBD2. This receptor was obtained from a woman of 80 years or more in good health. Sequenced input: blood. The CDR3 DNA reads as TGTGCCAGCAGTTACTCGCCTAGCGGGGCCTACAATGAGCAGTTCTTC. Its translation: CASSYSPSGAYNEQFF.